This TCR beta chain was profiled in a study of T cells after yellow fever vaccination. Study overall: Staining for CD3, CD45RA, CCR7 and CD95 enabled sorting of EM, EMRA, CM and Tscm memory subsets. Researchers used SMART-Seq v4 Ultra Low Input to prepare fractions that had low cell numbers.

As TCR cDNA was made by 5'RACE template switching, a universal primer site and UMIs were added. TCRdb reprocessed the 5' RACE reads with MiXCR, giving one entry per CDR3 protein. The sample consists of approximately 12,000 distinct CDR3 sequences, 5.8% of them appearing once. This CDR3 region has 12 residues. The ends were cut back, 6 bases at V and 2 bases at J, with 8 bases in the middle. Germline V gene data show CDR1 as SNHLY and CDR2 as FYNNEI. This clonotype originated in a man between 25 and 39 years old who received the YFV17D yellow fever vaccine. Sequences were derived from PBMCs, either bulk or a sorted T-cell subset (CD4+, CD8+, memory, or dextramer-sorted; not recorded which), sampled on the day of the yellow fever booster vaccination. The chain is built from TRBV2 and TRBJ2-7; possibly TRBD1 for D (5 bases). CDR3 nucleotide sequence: TGTGCCAGCAGCGCAGGGCCCTACGAGCAGTACTTC. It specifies CASSAGPYEQYF.